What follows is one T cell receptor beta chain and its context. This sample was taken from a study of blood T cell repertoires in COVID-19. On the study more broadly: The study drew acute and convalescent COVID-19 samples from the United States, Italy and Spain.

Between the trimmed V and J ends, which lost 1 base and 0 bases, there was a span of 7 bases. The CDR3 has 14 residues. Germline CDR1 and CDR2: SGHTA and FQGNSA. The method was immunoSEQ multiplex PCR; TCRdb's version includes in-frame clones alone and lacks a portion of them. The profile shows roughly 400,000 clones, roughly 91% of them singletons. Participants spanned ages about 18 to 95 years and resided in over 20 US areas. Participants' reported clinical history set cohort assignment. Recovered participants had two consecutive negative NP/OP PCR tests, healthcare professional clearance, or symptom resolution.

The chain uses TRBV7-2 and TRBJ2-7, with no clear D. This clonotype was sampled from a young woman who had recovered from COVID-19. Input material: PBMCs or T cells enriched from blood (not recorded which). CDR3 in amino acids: CASSLEFSSYEQYF. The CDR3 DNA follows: TGTGCCAGCAGCTTAGAGTTCAGCTCCTACGAGCAGTACTTC.